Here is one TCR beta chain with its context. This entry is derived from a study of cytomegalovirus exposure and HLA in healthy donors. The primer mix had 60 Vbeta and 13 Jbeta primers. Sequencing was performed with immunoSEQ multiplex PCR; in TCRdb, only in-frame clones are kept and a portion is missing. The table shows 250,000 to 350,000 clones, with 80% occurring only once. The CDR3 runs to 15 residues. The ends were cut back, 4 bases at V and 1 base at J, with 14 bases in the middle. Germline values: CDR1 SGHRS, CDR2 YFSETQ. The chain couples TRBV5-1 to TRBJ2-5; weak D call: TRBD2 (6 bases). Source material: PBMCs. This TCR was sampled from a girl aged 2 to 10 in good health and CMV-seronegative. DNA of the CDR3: TGCGCCAGCAGCGCTCGGGGGACCTTCCAAGAGACCCAGTACTTC. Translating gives CASSARGTFQETQYF.